This T cell receptor (beta chain) appears in the sequencing data of a study of T cell responses to AZD1222 COVID-19 vaccine. The germline V gene has CDR1 ENHRY and CDR2 SYGVKD. V trimming: 11 bases; J trimming: 0 bases; junction bases outside the gene matches: 12. This CDR3 has 17 residues. Measured with immunoSEQ multiplex PCR; TCRdb has only the in-frame clones, and not every one. This table holds 180,000 or so clones, approximately 90% found once. Study-wide results and limits: The donor group comprised mostly white British people and more females; the analysis possibly underestimated clonal diversity.

A remark on this clone: As yet, its antigen is unknown.

The source is an adult who received the AZD1222 COVID-19 vaccine. The chain recombines TRBV10-3 with TRBJ2-6; 8 nucleotides align to TRBD1. The sample here was peripheral blood, taken 28 days after the second AZD1222 dose. The CDR3 sequence is CASKGPGGSSGANVLTF. CDR3 in DNA: TGTGCCTCCAAGGGGCCAGGGGGCAGCTCTGGGGCCAACGTCCTGACTTTC.